This TCR beta chain comes out of a study of blood T cell repertoires in COVID-19. TCRdb's copy holds only in-frame clones and misses some; the assay was immunoSEQ multiplex PCR. The sample yields some 320,000 clones, about 87% seen once. After removal of 3 bases from V and 4 bases from J, the junction contained 4 bases not matched to a gene. CDR1 and CDR2 from the germline V gene are SGHRS and YFSETQ. CDR3 length equals 15 residues. The sequencing input was PBMCs or T cells enriched from blood (not recorded which). The chain has TRBV5-1 and TRBJ1-6; the match to TRBD1 covers 7 bases. The receptor comes from a woman aged 30 to 39 who had recovered from COVID-19. In DNA, the CDR3 is TGCGCCAGCAGCTCCGGGACAGCGTATAATTCACCCCTCCACTTT. Its protein product is CASSSGTAYNSPLHF.